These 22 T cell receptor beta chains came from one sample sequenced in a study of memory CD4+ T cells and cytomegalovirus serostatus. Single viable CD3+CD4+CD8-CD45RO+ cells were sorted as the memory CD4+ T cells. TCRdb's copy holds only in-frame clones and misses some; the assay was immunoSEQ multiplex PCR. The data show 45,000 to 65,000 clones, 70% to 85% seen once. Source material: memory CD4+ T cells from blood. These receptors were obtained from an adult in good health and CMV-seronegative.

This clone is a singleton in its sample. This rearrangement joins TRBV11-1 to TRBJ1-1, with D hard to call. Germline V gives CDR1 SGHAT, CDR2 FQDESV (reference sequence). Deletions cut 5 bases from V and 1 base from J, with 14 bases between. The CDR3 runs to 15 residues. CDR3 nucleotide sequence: TGTGCCAGCAGCAAAGAGGGTTTCGGGAACACTGAAGCTTTCTTT. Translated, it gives CASSKEGFGNTEAFF. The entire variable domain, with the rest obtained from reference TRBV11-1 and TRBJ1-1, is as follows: EAEVAQSPRYKITEKSQAVAFWCDPISGHATLYWYRQILGQGPELLVQFQDESVVDDSQLPKDRFSAERLKGVDSTLKIQPAELGDSAMYLCASSKEGFGNTEAFFGQGTRLTVV.

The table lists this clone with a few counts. The CDR3 spells CAWAPMTGVNTEAFF. CDR3 DNA: TGTGCCTGGGCCCCCATGACAGGGGTAAACACTGAAGCTTTCTTT. The V gene is TRBV30, the J gene TRBJ1-1; 8 nucleotides align to TRBD1. The CDR3 totals 15 residues. CDR1 is GTSNPN, CDR2 SVGIG, per germline (reference sequence). Germline trimming cut 5 bases from V and 2 bases from J; bases unmatched to any gene: 10.

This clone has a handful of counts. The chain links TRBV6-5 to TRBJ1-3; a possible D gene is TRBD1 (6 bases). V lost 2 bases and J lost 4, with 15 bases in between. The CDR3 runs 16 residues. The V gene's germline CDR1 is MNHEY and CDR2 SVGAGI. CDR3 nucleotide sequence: TGTGCCAGCAGTTACACAAAACAGGGACCAGGAAACACCATATATTTT. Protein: CASSYTKQGPGNTIYF.

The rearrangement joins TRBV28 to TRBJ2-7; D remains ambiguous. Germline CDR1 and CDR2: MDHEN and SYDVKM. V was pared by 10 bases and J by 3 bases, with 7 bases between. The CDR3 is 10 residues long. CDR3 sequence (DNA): TGTGCCACCATGTACTACGAGCAGTACTTC. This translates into CATMYYEQYF.

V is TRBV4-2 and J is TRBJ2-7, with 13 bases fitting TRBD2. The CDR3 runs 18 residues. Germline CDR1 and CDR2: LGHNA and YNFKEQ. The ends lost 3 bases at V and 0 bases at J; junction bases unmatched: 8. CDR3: CASSHPRLAGGRSYEQYF. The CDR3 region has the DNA TGTGCCAGCAGCCATCCCAGACTAGCGGGGGGCCGCTCCTACGAGCAGTACTTC.

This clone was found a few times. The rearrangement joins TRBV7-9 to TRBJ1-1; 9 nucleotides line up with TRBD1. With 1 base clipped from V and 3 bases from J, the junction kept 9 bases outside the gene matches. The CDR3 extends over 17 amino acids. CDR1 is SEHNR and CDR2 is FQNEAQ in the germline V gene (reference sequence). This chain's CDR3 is CASSLGGTGRSHTEAFF. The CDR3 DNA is TGTGCCAGCAGCTTAGGAGGGACAGGGAGGTCTCACACTGAAGCTTTCTTT.

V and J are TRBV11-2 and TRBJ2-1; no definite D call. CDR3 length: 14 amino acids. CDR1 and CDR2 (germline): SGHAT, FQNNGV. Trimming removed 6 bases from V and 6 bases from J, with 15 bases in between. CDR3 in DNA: TGTGCCAGCAGGAGAGCCTCGTCCCCCAATGAGCAGTTCTTC. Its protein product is CASRRASSPNEQFF.

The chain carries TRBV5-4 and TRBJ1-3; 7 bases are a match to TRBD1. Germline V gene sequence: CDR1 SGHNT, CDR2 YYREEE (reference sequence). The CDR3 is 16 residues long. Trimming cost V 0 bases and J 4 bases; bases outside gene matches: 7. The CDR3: CASSLDRGSGGNTIYF. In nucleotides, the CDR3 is TGTGCCAGCAGCTTGGACAGGGGCTCAGGAGGAAACACCATATATTTT.

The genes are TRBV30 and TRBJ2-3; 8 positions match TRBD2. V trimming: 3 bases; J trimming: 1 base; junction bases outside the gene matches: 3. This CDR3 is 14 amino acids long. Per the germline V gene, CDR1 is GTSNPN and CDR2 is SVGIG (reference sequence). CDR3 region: CAWRVSGGTDTQYF. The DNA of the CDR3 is TGTGCCTGGAGGGTTAGCGGGGGCACAGATACGCAGTATTTT.

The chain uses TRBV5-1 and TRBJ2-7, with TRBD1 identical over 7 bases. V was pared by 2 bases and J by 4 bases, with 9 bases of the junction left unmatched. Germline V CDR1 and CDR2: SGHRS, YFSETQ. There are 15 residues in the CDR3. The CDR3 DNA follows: TGCGCCAGCAGCTTAACCGGGACAGCACTTTACGAGCAGTACTTC. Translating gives CASSLTGTALYEQYF.

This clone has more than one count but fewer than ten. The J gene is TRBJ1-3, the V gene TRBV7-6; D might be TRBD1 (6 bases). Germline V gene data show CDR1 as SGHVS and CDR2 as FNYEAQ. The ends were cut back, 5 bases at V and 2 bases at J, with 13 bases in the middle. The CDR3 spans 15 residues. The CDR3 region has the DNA TGTGCCAGCAGCCTACAACAGGGAACTGGAAACACCATATATTTT. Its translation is CASSLQQGTGNTIYF. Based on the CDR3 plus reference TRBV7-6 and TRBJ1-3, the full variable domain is GAGVSQSPRYKVTKRGQDVALRCDPISGHVSLYWYRQALGQGPEFLTYFNYEAQQDKSGLPNDRFSAERPEGSISTLTIQRTEQRDSAMYRCASSLQQGTGNTIYFGEGSWLTVV.

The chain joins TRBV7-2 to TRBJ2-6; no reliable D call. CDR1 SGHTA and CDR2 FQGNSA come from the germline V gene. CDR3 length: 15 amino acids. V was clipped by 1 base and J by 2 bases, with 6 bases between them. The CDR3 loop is CASSLEGTGANVLTF. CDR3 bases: TGTGCCAGCAGCTTAGAAGGGACTGGGGCCAACGTCCTGACTTTC.

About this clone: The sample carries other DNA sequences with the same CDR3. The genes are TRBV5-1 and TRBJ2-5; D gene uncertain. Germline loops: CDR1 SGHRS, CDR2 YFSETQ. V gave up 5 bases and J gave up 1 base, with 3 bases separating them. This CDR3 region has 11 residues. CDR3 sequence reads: CASRSQETQYF. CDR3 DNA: TGCGCCAGCAGATCCCAAGAGACCCAGTACTTC.

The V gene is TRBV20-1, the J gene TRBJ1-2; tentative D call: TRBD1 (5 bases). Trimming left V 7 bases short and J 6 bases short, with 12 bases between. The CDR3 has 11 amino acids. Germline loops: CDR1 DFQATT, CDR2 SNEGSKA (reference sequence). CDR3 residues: CSGYARDGYTF. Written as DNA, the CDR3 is TGCAGTGGATACGCCAGGGATGGCTACACCTTC.

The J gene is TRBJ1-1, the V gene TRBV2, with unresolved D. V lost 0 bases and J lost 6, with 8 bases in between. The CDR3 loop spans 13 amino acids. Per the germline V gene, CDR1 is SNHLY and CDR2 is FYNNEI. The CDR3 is CASSEANGAEAFF. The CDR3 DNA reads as TGTGCCAGCAGTGAAGCTAATGGCGCTGAAGCTTTCTTT.

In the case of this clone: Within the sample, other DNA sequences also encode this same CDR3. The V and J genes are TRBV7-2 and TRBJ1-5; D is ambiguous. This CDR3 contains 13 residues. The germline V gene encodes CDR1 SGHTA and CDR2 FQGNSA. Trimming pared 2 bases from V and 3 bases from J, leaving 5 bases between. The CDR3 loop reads CASSLIDNQPQHF. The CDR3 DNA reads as TGTGCCAGCAGCTTAATCGACAATCAGCCCCAGCATTTT.

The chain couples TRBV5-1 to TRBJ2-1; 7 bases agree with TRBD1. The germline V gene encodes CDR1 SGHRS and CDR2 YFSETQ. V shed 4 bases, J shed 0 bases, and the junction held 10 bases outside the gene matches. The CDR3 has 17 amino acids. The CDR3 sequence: CASSLETGQSSYNEQFF. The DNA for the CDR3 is TGCGCCAGCAGCCTAGAGACAGGGCAGAGCTCCTACAATGAGCAGTTCTTC.

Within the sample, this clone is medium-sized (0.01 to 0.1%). CDR3 coding DNA: TGTGCCAGCAGGTACGGGACAGGGGTCAATCAGCCCCAGCATTTT. It codes for CASRYGTGVNQPQHF. The chain links TRBV2 to TRBJ1-5; 10 bases match TRBD1. Germline trimming cut 6 bases from V and 3 bases from J; bases unmatched to any gene: 5. Germline CDR1 reads SNHLY; CDR2 reads FYNNEI. This CDR3 has 15 residues.

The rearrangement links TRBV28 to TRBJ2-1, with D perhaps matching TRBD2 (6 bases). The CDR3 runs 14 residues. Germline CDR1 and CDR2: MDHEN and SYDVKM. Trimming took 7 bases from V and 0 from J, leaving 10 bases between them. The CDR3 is CASNSGSSYNEQFF. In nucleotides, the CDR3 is TGTGCCAGCAATAGCGGAAGCTCCTACAATGAGCAGTTCTTC.

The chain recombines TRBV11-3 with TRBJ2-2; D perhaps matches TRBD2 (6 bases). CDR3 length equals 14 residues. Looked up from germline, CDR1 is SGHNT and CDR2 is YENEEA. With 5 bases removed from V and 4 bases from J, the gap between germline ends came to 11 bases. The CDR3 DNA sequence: TGTGCCAGCAGCCGCGGGACGGGCACCGGGGAGCTGTTTTTT. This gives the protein CASSRGTGTGELFF.

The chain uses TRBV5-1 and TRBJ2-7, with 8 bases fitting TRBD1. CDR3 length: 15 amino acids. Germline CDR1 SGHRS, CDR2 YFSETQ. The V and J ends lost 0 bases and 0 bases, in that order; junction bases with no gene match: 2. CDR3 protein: CASSLAQGASYEQYF. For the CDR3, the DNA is TGCGCCAGCAGCTTGGCGCAGGGGGCCTCCTACGAGCAGTACTTC.

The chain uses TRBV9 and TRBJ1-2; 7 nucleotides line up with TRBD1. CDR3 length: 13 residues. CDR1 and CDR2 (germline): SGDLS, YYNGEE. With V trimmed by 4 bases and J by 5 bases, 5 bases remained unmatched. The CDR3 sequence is CASSTSGGYGYTF. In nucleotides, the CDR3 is TGTGCCAGCAGCACATCAGGGGGGTATGGCTACACCTTC.